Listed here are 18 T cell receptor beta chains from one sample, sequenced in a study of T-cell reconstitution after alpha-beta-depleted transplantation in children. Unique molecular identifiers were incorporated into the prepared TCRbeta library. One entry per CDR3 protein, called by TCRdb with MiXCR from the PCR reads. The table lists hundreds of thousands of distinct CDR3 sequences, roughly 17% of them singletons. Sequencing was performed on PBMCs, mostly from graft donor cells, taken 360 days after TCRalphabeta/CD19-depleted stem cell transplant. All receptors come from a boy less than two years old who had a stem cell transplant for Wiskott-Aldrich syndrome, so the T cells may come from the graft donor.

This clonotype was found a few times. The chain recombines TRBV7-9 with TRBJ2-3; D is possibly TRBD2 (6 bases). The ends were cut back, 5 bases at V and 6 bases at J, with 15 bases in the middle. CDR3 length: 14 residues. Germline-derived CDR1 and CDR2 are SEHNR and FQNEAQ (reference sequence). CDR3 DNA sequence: TGTGCCAGCAGCGCGGGATTCTCACCGGATACGCAGTATTTT. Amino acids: CASSAGFSPDTQYF.

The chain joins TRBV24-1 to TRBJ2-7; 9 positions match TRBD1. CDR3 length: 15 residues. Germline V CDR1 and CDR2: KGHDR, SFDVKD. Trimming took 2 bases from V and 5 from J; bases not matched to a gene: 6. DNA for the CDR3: TGTGCCACCAGTGATTCCGCTAGGACAGGGGACGAGCAGTACTTC. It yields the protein CATSDSARTGDEQYF.

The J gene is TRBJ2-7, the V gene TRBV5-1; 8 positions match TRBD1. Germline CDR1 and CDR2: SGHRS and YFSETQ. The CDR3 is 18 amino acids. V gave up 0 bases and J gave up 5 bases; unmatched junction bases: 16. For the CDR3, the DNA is TGCGCCAGCAGCTTGGAACCCAGGGGGCCCTATCGCGAGGACGAGCAGTACTTC. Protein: CASSLEPRGPYREDEQYF.

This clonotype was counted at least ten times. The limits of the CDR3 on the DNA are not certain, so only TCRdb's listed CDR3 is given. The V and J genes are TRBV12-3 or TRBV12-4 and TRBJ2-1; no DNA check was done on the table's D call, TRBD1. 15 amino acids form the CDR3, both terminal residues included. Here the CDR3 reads CASSLGTGGGNEQFF.

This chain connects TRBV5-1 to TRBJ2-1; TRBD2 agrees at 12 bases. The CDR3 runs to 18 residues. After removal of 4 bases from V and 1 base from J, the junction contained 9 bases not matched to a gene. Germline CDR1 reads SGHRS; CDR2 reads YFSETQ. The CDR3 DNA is TGCGCCAGCAGCCTGGGGACTAGCGGGTCCCATTCCTACAATGAGCAGTTCTTC. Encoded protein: CASSLGTSGSHSYNEQFF.

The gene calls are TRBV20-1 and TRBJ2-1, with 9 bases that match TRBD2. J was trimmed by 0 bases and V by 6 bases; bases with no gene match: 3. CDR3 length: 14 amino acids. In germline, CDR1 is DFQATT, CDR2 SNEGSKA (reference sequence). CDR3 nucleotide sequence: TGCAGTGCCAGCGGGGGGAGCTCCTACAATGAGCAGTTCTTC. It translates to CSASGGSSYNEQFF.

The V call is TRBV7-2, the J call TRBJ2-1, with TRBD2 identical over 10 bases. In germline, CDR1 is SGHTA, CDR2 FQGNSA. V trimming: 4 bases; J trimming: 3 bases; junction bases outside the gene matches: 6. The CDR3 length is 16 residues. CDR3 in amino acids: CASSWGSGRYYNEQFF. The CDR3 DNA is TGTGCCAGCAGCTGGGGTAGCGGGAGGTACTACAATGAGCAGTTCTTC.

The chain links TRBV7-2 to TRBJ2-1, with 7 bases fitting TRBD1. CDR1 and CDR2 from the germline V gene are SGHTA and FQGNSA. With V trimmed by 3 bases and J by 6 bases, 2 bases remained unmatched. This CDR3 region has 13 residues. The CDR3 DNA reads TGTGCCAGCAGCTTGTACAGGGGCAATGAGCAGTTCTTC. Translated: CASSLYRGNEQFF.

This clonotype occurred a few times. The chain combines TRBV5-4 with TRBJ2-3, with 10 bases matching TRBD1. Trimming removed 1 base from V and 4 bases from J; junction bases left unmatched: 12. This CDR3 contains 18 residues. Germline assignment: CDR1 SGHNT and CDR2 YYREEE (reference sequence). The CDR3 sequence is CASSLTTGGAGWADTQYF. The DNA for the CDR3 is TGTGCCAGCAGCTTGACGACAGGGGGCGCAGGGTGGGCAGATACGCAGTATTTT.

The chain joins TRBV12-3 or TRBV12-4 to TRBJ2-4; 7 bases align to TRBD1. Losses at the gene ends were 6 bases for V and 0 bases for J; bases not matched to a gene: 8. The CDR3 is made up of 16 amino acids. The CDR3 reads CASSLNRGEAKNIQYF. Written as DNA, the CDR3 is TGTGCCAGCAGCCTTAACAGGGGTGAAGCCAAAAACATTCAGTACTTC.

The CDR3 protein is CASSPSGQLTDTQYF. The CDR3 DNA reads as TGTGCCAGCTCACCCTCGGGACAGCTCACAGATACGCAGTATTTT. The chain is built from TRBV18 and TRBJ2-3; TRBD1 aligns across 7 bases. Germline values: CDR1 KGHSH, CDR2 LQKENI. The ends lost 3 bases at V and 2 bases at J; junction bases unmatched: 5. This CDR3 has 15 residues.

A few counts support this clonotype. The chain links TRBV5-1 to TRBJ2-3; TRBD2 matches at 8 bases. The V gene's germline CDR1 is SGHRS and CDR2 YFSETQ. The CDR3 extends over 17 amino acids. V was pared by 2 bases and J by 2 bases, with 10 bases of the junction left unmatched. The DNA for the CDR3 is TGCGCCAGCAGCTTAACTAGCGGAGGTATAACCACAGATACGCAGTATTTT. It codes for CASSLTSGGITTDTQYF.

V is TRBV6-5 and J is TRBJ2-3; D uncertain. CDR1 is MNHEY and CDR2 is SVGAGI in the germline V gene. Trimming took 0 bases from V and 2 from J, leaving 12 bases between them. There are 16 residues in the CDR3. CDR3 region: CASSYSIGEVTDTQYF. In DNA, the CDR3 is TGTGCCAGCAGTTACTCGATTGGTGAGGTCACAGATACGCAGTATTTT.

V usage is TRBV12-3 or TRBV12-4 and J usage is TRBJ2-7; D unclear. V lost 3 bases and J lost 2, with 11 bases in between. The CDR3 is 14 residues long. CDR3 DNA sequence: TGTGCCAGCAGTTTTGGCCAGCTACCCTACGAGCAGTACTTC. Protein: CASSFGQLPYEQYF.

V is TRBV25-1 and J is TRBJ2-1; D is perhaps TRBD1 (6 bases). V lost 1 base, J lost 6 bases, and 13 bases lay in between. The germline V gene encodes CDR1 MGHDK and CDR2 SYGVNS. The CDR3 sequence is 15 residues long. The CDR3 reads CASSELTRDTNEQFF. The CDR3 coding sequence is TGTGCCAGCAGTGAATTAACCCGGGACACCAATGAGCAGTTCTTC.

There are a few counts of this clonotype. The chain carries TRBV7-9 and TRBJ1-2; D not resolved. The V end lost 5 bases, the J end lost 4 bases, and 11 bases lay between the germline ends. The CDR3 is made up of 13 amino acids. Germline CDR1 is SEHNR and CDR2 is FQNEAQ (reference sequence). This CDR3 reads CASSPTPVYGYTF. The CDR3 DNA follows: TGTGCCAGCAGCCCCACACCGGTCTATGGCTACACCTTC.

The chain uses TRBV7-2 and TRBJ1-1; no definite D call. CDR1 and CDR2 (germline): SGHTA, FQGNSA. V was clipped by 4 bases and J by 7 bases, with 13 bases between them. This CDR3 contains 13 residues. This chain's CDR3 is CASSWVLGYEAFF. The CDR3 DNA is TGTGCCAGCAGCTGGGTGTTAGGCTATGAAGCTTTCTTT.

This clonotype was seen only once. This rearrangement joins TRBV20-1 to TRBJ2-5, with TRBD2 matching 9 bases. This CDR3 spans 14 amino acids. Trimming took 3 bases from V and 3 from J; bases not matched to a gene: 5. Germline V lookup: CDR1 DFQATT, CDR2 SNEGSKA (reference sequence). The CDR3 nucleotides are TGCAGTGCTAGGCAAAGCGGGGGGAAAGAGACCCAGTACTTC. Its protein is CSARQSGGKETQYF.